The 10 T cell receptor beta chains presented below share a single source sample, sequenced in a study of CD8 T cells in ankylosing spondylitis. Using its own MiXCR run on the 5' RACE reads, TCRdb lists one record per CDR3 protein. The top ten clones hold about 8.2% of a sample with fewer than 200,000 distinct CDR3 sequences, around 18% of them seen once. The specimen was blood, either unsorted or a sorted T cell fraction (not recorded which). All receptors come from a male donor with ankylosing spondylitis or in good health (not recorded which).

Many counts were recorded for this clonotype. This sequence joins TRBV12-3 or TRBV12-4 and TRBJ2-2; TRBD1 might be the D (5 bases). Trimming removed 5 bases at V and 7 bases at J, with 8 bases between. The CDR3 totals 12 residues. CDR3 DNA sequence: TGTGCCAGCAGTCTAGGGGTCGGGGAGCTGTTTTTT. Translating gives CASSLGVGELFF.

This clonotype was seen a handful of times. The chain couples TRBV2 to TRBJ1-5; D gene ambiguous. The CDR3 runs to 12 residues. Trimming took 5 bases from V and 7 from J, leaving 9 bases between them. Germline loops: CDR1 SNHLY, CDR2 FYNNEI. Here the CDR3 DNA reads TGTGCCAGCAGTATAAGGGCGCAGCCCCAGCATTTT. Translating gives CASSIRAQPQHF.

At least ten counts were recorded for this clonotype. V is TRBV5-1 and J is TRBJ1-2; D gene unclear. V was pared by 0 bases and J by 8 bases, with 14 bases between. The CDR3 loop spans 14 amino acids. From germline, CDR1 is SGHRS and CDR2 YFSETQ. The CDR3 DNA reads TGCGCCAGCAGCTTGGGGACTCTAACGAGAGGCTACACCTTC. Translating it yields CASSLGTLTRGYTF.

The table lists this clonotype with a few counts. V is TRBV3-1 and J is TRBJ1-6; D is unresolved. The CDR3 loop spans 13 amino acids. Germline CDR1 and CDR2: LGHDT and YNNKEL (reference sequence). The V and J ends lost 2 bases and 7 bases respectively, with 6 bases between them. CDR3 bases: TGTGCCAGCAGCCAAAAGTCGAATTCACCCCTCCACTTT. Translating gives CASSQKSNSPLHF.

Many counts were recorded for this clonotype. V and J are TRBV28 and TRBJ2-7; D is uncertain. Germline CDR1 MDHEN, CDR2 SYDVKM. The CDR3 contains 13 residues. Trimming removed 0 bases at V and 2 bases at J, with 5 bases between. CDR3 DNA: TGTGCCAGCAGTTTATGGGACCCCTACGAGCAGTACTTC. Residues: CASSLWDPYEQYF.

V and J are TRBV20-1 and TRBJ2-7, with TRBD2 matching over 7 bases. CDR3 length: 13 amino acids. The V gene end was trimmed by 6 bases and the J gene end by 2 bases; junction bases not matched to a gene: 7. Germline CDR1 DFQATT, CDR2 SNEGSKA (reference sequence). As DNA, the CDR3 is TGCAGTGCGGGGAGGGGAGAGACCTACGAGCAGTACTTC. The encoded protein is CSAGRGETYEQYF.

V usage is TRBV6-2 or TRBV6-3 and J usage is TRBJ2-7, with 8 bases that match TRBD1. The CDR3 loop spans 22 amino acids. The V gene end was trimmed by 8 bases and the J gene end by 0 bases; junction bases not matched to a gene: 30. Germline V lookup: CDR1 MNHEY, CDR2 SVGEGT. The CDR3 region has the DNA TGTGCCAGCTCCTTGTGGCATGGACAGGGCCTCCTAGGGCCCCCTTACTCCTACGAGCAGTACTTC. This gives the protein CASSLWHGQGLLGPPYSYEQYF.

Worth noting for this clonotype: A read error may explain this, as a much larger clone is one base away. The chain carries TRBV12-3 or TRBV12-4 and TRBJ2-2; TRBD2 matches 8 bases. CDR3 length equals 15 residues. The CDR3 protein is CTSSPRGAGGGELFF. CDR3 coding DNA: TGTACCAGCAGTCCTAGGGGGGCGGGAGGCGGGGAGCTGTTTTTT.

This clonotype was counted at least ten times. The genes are TRBV5-1 and TRBJ2-2, with D possibly called TRBD1 or TRBD2 (5 bases each). Between the trimmed V and J ends, which lost 2 bases and 3 bases, there was a span of 17 bases. Germline CDR1 and CDR2: SGHRS and YFSETQ. The CDR3 has 17 residues. This CDR3 is CASSFTGTYRDTGELFF. DNA for the CDR3: TGCGCCAGCAGCTTTACCGGGACCTACCGGGACACCGGGGAGCTGTTTTTT.

The rearrangement joins TRBV20-1 to TRBJ2-5, with TRBD2 matching 13 bases. The length of the CDR3 is 15 residues. J lost 3 bases, V lost 5 bases, and 6 bases had no gene match. Germline V gene sequence: CDR1 DFQATT, CDR2 SNEGSKA (reference sequence). CDR3 loop: CSALTSGRSEETQYF. In DNA form, the CDR3 reads TGCAGTGCTTTGACTAGCGGGAGGTCGGAAGAGACCCAGTACTTC.